A single T cell receptor (beta chain) is shown here with its context. Its antigen is unknown. The sample contains more than one DNA sequence encoding this CDR3. TCRdb keeps only in-frame clones here, not all; method: immunoSEQ multiplex PCR. The sample records around 120,000 clones, about nine tenths being singletons. This entry comes from a study of T cell responses to AZD1222 COVID-19 vaccine. Study-wide results and limits: Nearly half of spike-specific TCRs reportedly target variant regions that are unmutated in the B.1.351 and B.1.1.7 variants. Donor demographics were predominantly white British with a female majority; clonal diversity may be underestimated.

Second doses that came at about 4 or about 12 weeks were put together. Per germline, CDR1 SGHRS and CDR2 YFSETQ. This CDR3 has 13 residues. Trimming removed 4 bases from V and 2 bases from J, with 9 bases in between. Sequenced here: peripheral blood, sampled 28 days after the second AZD1222 dose. This sequence was found in an adult who received the AZD1222 COVID-19 vaccine. The gene calls are TRBV5-1 and TRBJ1-1; unclear D gene. CDR3 nucleotide sequence: TGCGCCAGCAGCCTCAGCCCTAACACTGAAGCTTTCTTT. Translated, it gives CASSLSPNTEAFF.